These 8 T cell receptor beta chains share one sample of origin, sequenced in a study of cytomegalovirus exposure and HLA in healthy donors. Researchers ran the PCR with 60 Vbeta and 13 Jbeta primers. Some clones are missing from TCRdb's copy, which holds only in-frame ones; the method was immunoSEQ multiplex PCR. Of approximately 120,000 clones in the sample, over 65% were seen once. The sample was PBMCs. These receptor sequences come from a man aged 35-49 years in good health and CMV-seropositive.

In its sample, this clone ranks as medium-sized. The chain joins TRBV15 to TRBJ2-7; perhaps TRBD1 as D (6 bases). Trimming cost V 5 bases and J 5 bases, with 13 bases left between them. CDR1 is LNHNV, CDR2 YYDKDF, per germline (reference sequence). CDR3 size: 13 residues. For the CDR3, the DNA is TGTGCCACCAGCGGGGGCCCCGCGGACGAGCAGTACTTC. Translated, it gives CATSGGPADEQYF.

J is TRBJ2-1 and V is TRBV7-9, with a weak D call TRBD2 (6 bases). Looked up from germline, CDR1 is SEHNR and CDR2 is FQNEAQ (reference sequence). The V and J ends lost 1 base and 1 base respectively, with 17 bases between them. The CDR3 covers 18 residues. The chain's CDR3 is CASSLVGFGGVSYNEQFF. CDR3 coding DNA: TGTGCCAGCAGCTTAGTAGGGTTTGGCGGGGTATCCTACAATGAGCAGTTCTTC.

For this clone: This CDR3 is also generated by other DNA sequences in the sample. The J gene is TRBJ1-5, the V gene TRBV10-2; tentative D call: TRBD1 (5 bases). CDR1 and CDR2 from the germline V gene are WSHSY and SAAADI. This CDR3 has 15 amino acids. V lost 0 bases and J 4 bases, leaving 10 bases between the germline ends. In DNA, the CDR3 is TGCGCCAGCAGTGAGTCAGGACACCGGAATCAGCCCCAGCATTTT. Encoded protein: CASSESGHRNQPQHF.

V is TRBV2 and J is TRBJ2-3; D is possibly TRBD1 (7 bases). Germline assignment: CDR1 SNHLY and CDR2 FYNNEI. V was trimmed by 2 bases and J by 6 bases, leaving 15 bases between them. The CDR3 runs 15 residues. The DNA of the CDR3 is TGTGCCAGCAGTGAAAGAGGGGGCGGGGCTGATACGCAGTATTTT. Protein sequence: CASSERGGGADTQYF.

CDR3: CATRDGGREKLFF. DNA of the CDR3: TGTGCCACAAGGGACGGAGGGCGTGAAAAACTGTTTTTT. The chain uses TRBV15 and TRBJ1-4, with D tentatively TRBD1 (5 bases). This CDR3 comprises 13 residues. V was clipped by 9 bases and J by 7 bases, with 15 bases between them. CDR1 and CDR2 (germline): LNHNV, YYDKDF (reference sequence).

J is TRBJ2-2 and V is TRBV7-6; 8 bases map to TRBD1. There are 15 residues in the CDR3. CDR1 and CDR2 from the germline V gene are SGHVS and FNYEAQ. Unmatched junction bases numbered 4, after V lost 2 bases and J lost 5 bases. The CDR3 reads CASSLQGAGTGELFF. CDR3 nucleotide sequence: TGTGCCAGCAGCTTACAGGGGGCCGGGACCGGGGAGCTGTTTTTT.

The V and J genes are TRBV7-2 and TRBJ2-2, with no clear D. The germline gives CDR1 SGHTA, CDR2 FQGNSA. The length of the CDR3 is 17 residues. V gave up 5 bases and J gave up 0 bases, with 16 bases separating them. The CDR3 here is CASSPLGMNANTGELFF. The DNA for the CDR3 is TGTGCCAGCAGCCCCCTGGGCATGAACGCGAACACCGGGGAGCTGTTTTTT.

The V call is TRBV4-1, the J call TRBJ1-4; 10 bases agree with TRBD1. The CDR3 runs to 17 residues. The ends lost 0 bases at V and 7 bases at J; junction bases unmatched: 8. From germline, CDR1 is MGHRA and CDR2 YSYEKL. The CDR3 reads CASSQEGSGTGAEKLFF. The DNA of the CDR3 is TGCGCCAGCAGCCAAGAAGGTTCCGGGACAGGGGCTGAAAAACTGTTTTTT.